Presented here are 30 T cell receptor beta chains from one specimen sequenced in a study of regulatory T cells in long-lasting Graves disease. Time point: newly diagnosed GD, antithyroid drugs for less than 3 months. PBMC RNA served as the TCR library source. Combining iRepertoire HTBI primers with Arm-PCR of CDR3 regions, the authors built TCR beta libraries. Each CDR3 protein gets one entry after TCRdb re-called the multiplex PCR reads with MiXCR. This sample has about 210,000 distinct CDR3 sequences; roughly a fifth occur once, and the top ten carry around 11%. The sample was also reused in another study, on T cells in Graves' hyperthyroidism and ophthalmopathy.

This specimen was peripheral blood mononuclear cells (PBMCs), taken at new diagnosis, from a patient treated with antithyroid drugs. The receptor set was obtained from a woman aged 25 to 39 with Graves disease.

Comment on this clonotype: Only one base separates this from a far larger clonotype, so it likely reflects a read error. CDR3 loop: CASSGTGVPYGYTF. For the CDR3, the DNA is TGTGCCAGCAGCGGGACAGGGGTCCCCTATGGCTACACCTTC. The chain recombines TRBV6-2 or TRBV6-3 with TRBJ1-2; 10 bases align to TRBD1. The CDR3 totals 14 residues. Germline V CDR1 and CDR2: MNHEY, SVGEGT. The J segment lost 4 bases and the V segment lost 6 bases, leaving 5 bases of the junction unmatched.

A few counts support this clonotype. The chain has TRBV3-1 and TRBJ1-3; D remains unclear. Germline V gene lookup returns CDR1 LGHDT and CDR2 YNNKEL (reference sequence). Trimming cost V 0 bases and J 3 bases, with 6 bases left between them. The CDR3 has 14 amino acids. The CDR3 DNA sequence: TGTGCCAGCAGCCAAGAGGGAGGTGGAAACACCATATATTTT. The encoded protein is CASSQEGGGNTIYF.

This clonotype was found many times. The genes are TRBV7-2 and TRBJ2-1; D is uncertain. The V end was cut by 0 bases, the J end by 0 bases, with 6 bases between. Germline V gives CDR1 SGHTA, CDR2 FQGNSA. This CDR3 has 15 amino acids. The CDR3 coding sequence is TGTGCCAGCAGCTTAGCGGGGTTCTCCTACAATGAGCAGTTCTTC. Translation: CASSLAGFSYNEQFF.

This clonotype was seen repeatedly, ten times or more. The gene calls are TRBV6-2 or TRBV6-3 and TRBJ2-7; a weak D match, TRBD2 (5 bases). The length of the CDR3 is 14 residues. Between the trimmed V and J ends, which lost 0 bases and 4 bases, there was a span of 10 bases. Germline V CDR1 and CDR2: MNHEY, SVGEGT. For the CDR3, the DNA is TGTGCCAGCAGTTACTCAACGAGGGCATACGAGCAGTACTTC. Its protein product is CASSYSTRAYEQYF.

The rearrangement joins TRBV2 to TRBJ2-2; 9 bases agree with TRBD1. This CDR3 has 15 amino acids. Germline V lookup: CDR1 SNHLY, CDR2 FYNNEI. With 7 bases clipped from V and 1 base from J, the junction kept 4 bases outside the gene matches. CDR3 DNA sequence: TGTGCCAGCAATCCGGGACAGGGGAACACCGGGGAGCTGTTTTTT. This sequence encodes CASNPGQGNTGELFF. Combining the CDR3 with reference TRBV2 and TRBJ2-2 gives the whole variable domain EPEVTQTPSHQVTQMGQEVILRCVPISNHLYFYWYRQILGQKVEFLVSFYNNEISEKSEIFDDQFSVERPDGSNFTLKIRSTKLEDSAMYFCASNPGQGNTGELFFGEGSRLTVL.

The chain links TRBV12-3 or TRBV12-4 to TRBJ2-7; no firm D call. V was trimmed by 6 bases and J by 4 bases, leaving 10 bases between them. CDR3 length equals 12 residues. The CDR3 loop is CASRRVGYEQYF. The DNA for the CDR3 is TGTGCCAGCAGGCGAGTAGGATACGAGCAGTACTTC.

This clonotype was seen only a few times. The chain couples TRBV19 to TRBJ2-1; 10 bases are shared with TRBD2. Germline CDR1 is LNHDA and CDR2 is SQIVND (reference sequence). CDR3 length: 17 amino acids. The junction had 9 bases not matched to a gene; V was cut back by 5 bases and J by 2 bases. CDR3 loop: CASSALAGVGTYNEQFF. CDR3 in DNA: TGTGCCAGTAGTGCTCTAGCGGGAGTAGGAACCTACAATGAGCAGTTCTTC.

The J gene is TRBJ2-5, the V gene TRBV28; TRBD1 might be the D (6 bases). Per the germline V gene, CDR1 is MDHEN and CDR2 is SYDVKM. The V and J ends lost 7 bases and 4 bases respectively, with 16 bases between them. The CDR3 runs to 14 residues. CDR3 residues: CASNRHRVGETQYF. As DNA, the CDR3 is TGTGCCAGCAATCGGCACAGGGTCGGAGAGACCCAGTACTTC. Full variable domain (rest looked up from reference TRBV28 and TRBJ2-5): DVKVTQSSRYLVKRTGEKVFLECVQDMDHENMFWYRQDPGLGLRLIYFSYDVKMKEKGDIPEGYSVSREKKERFSLILESASTNQTSMYLCASNRHRVGETQYFGPGTRLLVL.

This clonotype showed up many times. The chain carries TRBV20-1 and TRBJ2-7, with D possibly matching TRBD1 (6 bases). Trimming took 5 bases from V and 2 from J, leaving 19 bases between them. This CDR3 is 15 amino acids long. Germline loops: CDR1 DFQATT, CDR2 SNEGSKA (reference sequence). CDR3 region: CSAEARTEGTYEQYF. In DNA form, the CDR3 reads TGCAGTGCTGAGGCCAGGACAGAGGGAACCTACGAGCAGTACTTC.

This clonotype was counted ten times or more. CDR3 nucleotides: TGTGCCAGCACGCCAACGACGGGGTCAGGCACAGATACGCAGTATTTT. This sequence encodes CASTPTTGSGTDTQYF. J is TRBJ2-3 and V is TRBV5-6; perhaps TRBD2 as D (5 bases). CDR3 length: 16 residues. V was trimmed by 6 bases and J by 1 base, leaving 18 bases between them. Germline lookup yields CDR1 SGHDT and CDR2 YYEEEE.

This clonotype was counted ten times or more. V usage is TRBV27 and J usage is TRBJ1-1; the D gene is possibly TRBD1 (5 bases). This CDR3 is 13 amino acids long. CDR1 MNHEY and CDR2 SMNVEV come from the germline V gene (reference sequence). V gave up 0 bases and J gave up 3 bases, with 5 bases separating them. The DNA of the CDR3 is TGTGCCAGCAGTTTATCCAGGGACACTGAAGCTTTCTTT. Translating it yields CASSLSRDTEAFF.

The V gene is TRBV11-2, the J gene TRBJ2-3; the match to TRBD2 covers 11 bases. V shed 3 bases and J 0 bases; nucleotides not matched to a gene: 5. This CDR3 is 17 amino acids long. The germline V gene encodes CDR1 SGHAT and CDR2 FQNNGV. In nucleotides, the CDR3 is TGTGCCAGCAGCTTCGGGACTAGCGGTTCTAGCACAGATACGCAGTATTTT. Its translation is CASSFGTSGSSTDTQYF.

In regard to this clonotype: Given a much more abundant clone one base away, this may be a read error. V is TRBV4-1 and J is TRBJ2-2; D gene unclear. The V end was cut by 1 base, the J end by 0 bases, with 12 bases between. The germline V gene encodes CDR1 MGHRA and CDR2 YSYEKL. The CDR3 has 17 residues. In DNA, the CDR3 is TGCGCCAGCAGCCAAGGGGGTTCTCGGTCGAACACCGGGGAGCTGTTTTTT. Translation: CASSQGGSRSNTGELFF.

This chain links TRBV6-1 with TRBJ2-7; D is unclear. The V gene's germline CDR1 is MNHNS and CDR2 SASEGT. V was cut by 6 bases and J by 3 bases, with 24 bases left in between. The CDR3 sequence is 17 residues long. The CDR3 region has the DNA TGTGCCAGCAGACCCAAACTCTCCCCGGCCTCAGGCTACGAGCAGTACTTC. Amino acid sequence: CASRPKLSPASGYEQYF.

In its sample, this clonotype was seen a few times. The chain has TRBV19 and TRBJ2-7, with TRBD1 matching over 8 bases. V trimming: 10 bases; J trimming: 3 bases; junction bases outside the gene matches: 8. There are 13 residues in the CDR3. Per the germline V gene, CDR1 is LNHDA and CDR2 is SQIVND (reference sequence). For the CDR3, the DNA is TGTGCCACACGGGACAGGACTTACTACGAGCAGTACTTC. The encoded protein is CATRDRTYYEQYF.

The chain is built from TRBV7-9 and TRBJ1-2; D is perhaps TRBD1 (5 bases). The CDR3 has 12 amino acids. Germline CDR1 is SEHNR and CDR2 is FQNEAQ (reference sequence). The V and J ends lost 1 base and 8 bases respectively, with 8 bases between them. The CDR3 DNA reads TGTGCCAGCAGCTTAGACGGGGGAGGCTACACCTTC. It is translated as CASSLDGGGYTF.

V is TRBV20-1 and J is TRBJ1-5; D not certain. From germline, CDR1 is DFQATT and CDR2 SNEGSKA (reference sequence). V was trimmed by 4 bases and J by 1 base, leaving 11 bases between them. The CDR3 totals 14 residues. CDR3 nucleotide sequence: TGCAGTGCTATGACGGGAGGGAGCAATCAGCCCCAGCATTTT. Protein: CSAMTGGSNQPQHF.

CDR3 coding DNA: TGTGCCAGCCTCGGGGACAGTCAGAAAGAGACCCAGTACTTC. This gives the protein CASLGDSQKETQYF. The chain has TRBV2 and TRBJ2-5, with 7 bases aligning to TRBD1. Trimming removed 8 bases from V and 3 bases from J; junction bases left unmatched: 9. CDR3 length: 14 amino acids. CDR1 and CDR2 (germline): SNHLY, FYNNEI.

This clonotype has a count of ten or more. This chain uses TRBV2 with TRBJ2-3, with D possibly TRBD2 on 6 matching bases. Germline values: CDR1 SNHLY, CDR2 FYNNEI. This CDR3 is built from 15 residues. Trimming removed 2 bases at V and 1 base at J, with 10 bases between. The CDR3 DNA reads as TGTGCCAGCAGTGAAACTAGCCGACGCACAGATACGCAGTATTTT. This gives the protein CASSETSRRTDTQYF.

This clonotype was observed at least ten times. The chain joins TRBV11-3 to TRBJ2-5; D is undetermined. V was cut by 5 bases and J by 9 bases, with 13 bases left in between. Germline-derived CDR1 and CDR2 are SGHNT and YENEEA. The CDR3 contains 12 residues. CDR3 coding DNA: TGTGCCAGCAGCAGCTTAGGTGGGTCCCAGTACTTC. Protein: CASSSLGGSQYF.

The chain employs TRBV19 and TRBJ2-3; perhaps TRBD1 as D (5 bases). The CDR3 runs to 12 residues. Germline-derived CDR1 and CDR2 are LNHDA and SQIVND (reference sequence). V lost 4 bases, J lost 6 bases, and 8 bases lay in between. The CDR3 loop is CASSTRQDTQYF. The CDR3, as DNA: TGTGCCAGTAGTACCCGACAGGATACGCAGTATTTT.

This clonotype was seen at least ten times. The chain joins TRBV28 to TRBJ1-4; 8 nucleotides align to TRBD1. Germline CDR1 MDHEN, CDR2 SYDVKM. With V trimmed by 10 bases and J by 8 bases, 9 bases remained unmatched. This CDR3 region has 13 residues. The CDR3, as DNA: TGTGCCACCTGGACAGGGCTTGAAGAAAAACTGTTTTTT. It encodes CATWTGLEEKLFF.

This clonotype was observed at least ten times. This sequence joins TRBV6-1 and TRBJ1-3, with D uncertain. This CDR3 is 15 amino acids long. CDR1 and CDR2 from the germline V gene are MNHNS and SASEGT. Trimming stripped 0 bases from V and 4 bases from J, with 10 bases between. The CDR3 is CASSEAEGTGNTIYF. The CDR3 DNA follows: TGTGCCAGCAGTGAAGCAGAGGGAACAGGAAACACCATATATTTT.

This clonotype showed up many times. The chain recombines TRBV28 with TRBJ2-3; 8 bases align to TRBD2. In germline, CDR1 is MDHEN, CDR2 SYDVKM. The CDR3 loop spans 16 amino acids. Losses at the gene ends were 1 base for V and 2 bases for J; bases not matched to a gene: 5. The CDR3 bases are TGTGCCAGCAGTTTATTCCGCGGGAGGTCCACAGATACGCAGTATTTT. Its translation is CASSLFRGRSTDTQYF.

This clonotype was counted at least ten times. J is TRBJ1-3 and V is TRBV5-1; 7 bases are a match to TRBD1. The CDR3 is made up of 13 amino acids. The germline CDR1 and CDR2 sequences are SGHRS and YFSETQ. Trimming took 7 bases from V and 4 from J; bases not matched to a gene: 5. The CDR3 here is CASSDRAGNTIYF. The CDR3 region has the DNA TGCGCCAGCTCCGACAGGGCCGGAAACACCATATATTTT.

A word on this clonotype: Possible read error: a much larger clone is one base away. The V and J genes are TRBV6-1 and TRBJ2-1; either TRBD1 or TRBD2 may fit D (5 bases each). Germline CDR1 reads MNHNS; CDR2 reads SASEGT. This CDR3 is 13 amino acids long. The chain's CDR3 is CASTNRRRETRYF. CDR3 sequence (DNA): TGTGCCAGCACAAACAGGCGAAGGGAGACCCGGTACTTC.

There are a few counts of this clonotype. V is TRBV7-6 and J is TRBJ2-2, with 8 bases that match TRBD2. Trimming cost V 1 base and J 5 bases; bases outside gene matches: 6. This CDR3 comprises 16 residues. Germline-derived CDR1 and CDR2 are SGHVS and FNYEAQ. Here the CDR3 reads CASSLDKRGWTGELFF. The CDR3 DNA reads as TGTGCCAGCAGCTTAGACAAGCGGGGGTGGACCGGGGAGCTGTTTTTT. The full variable domain, rest sourced from reference TRBV7-6 and TRBJ2-2, is GAGVSQSPRYKVTKRGQDVALRCDPISGHVSLYWYRQALGQGPEFLTYFNYEAQQDKSGLPNDRFSAERPEGSISTLTIQRTEQRDSAMYRCASSLDKRGWTGELFFGEGSRLTVL.

Comments on this clonotype: A far more abundant clone sits one base away, making this likely a read error. This rearrangement joins TRBV2 to TRBJ2-1; D remains ambiguous. Per the germline V gene, CDR1 is SNHLY and CDR2 is FYNNEI. The CDR3 length is 10 residues. V dropped 6 bases and J dropped 7 bases, with 4 bases sitting between them. CDR3 region: CASRWNEQFF. The CDR3 coding sequence is TGTGCCAGCAGGTGGAATGAGCAGTTCTTC. Combining the CDR3 with reference TRBV2 and TRBJ2-1 gives the whole variable domain EPEVTQTPSHQVTQMGQEVILRCVPISNHLYFYWYRQILGQKVEFLVSFYNNEISEKSEIFDDQFSVERPDGSNFTLKIRSTKLEDSAMYFCASRWNEQFFGPGTRLTVL.

At least ten counts were recorded for this clonotype. CDR3 nucleotides: TGTGCCAGCAGTCAGGGGACTAATGAAAAACTGTTTTTT. Translating gives CASSQGTNEKLFF. The V and J genes are TRBV3-1 and TRBJ1-4; D perhaps matches TRBD1 (6 bases). CDR1 LGHDT and CDR2 YNNKEL come from the germline V gene (reference sequence). Trimming left V 6 bases short and J 2 bases short, with 7 bases between. The CDR3 is made up of 13 amino acids.

This clonotype was seen repeatedly, ten times or more. The genes are TRBV18 and TRBJ1-2, with TRBD1 matching 8 bases. CDR3 length equals 15 residues. Germline values: CDR1 KGHSH, CDR2 LQKENI. J was trimmed by 5 bases and V by 3 bases; bases with no gene match: 8. CDR3 sequence (DNA): TGTGCCAGCTCACCCAATCGAGGACAGGGTTATGGCTACACCTTC. Translated: CASSPNRGQGYGYTF. Combining the CDR3 with reference TRBV18 and TRBJ1-2 gives the whole variable domain NAGVMQNPRHLVRRRGQEARLRCSPMKGHSHVYWYRQLPEEGLKFMVYLQKENIIDESGMPKERFSAEFPKEGPSILRIQQVVRGDSAAYFCASSPNRGQGYGYTFGSGTRLTVV.